Presented here are 25 T cell receptor beta chains from one specimen sequenced in a study of cytomegalovirus exposure and HLA in healthy donors. The PCR used 60 Vbeta and 13 Jbeta primers. The protocol was immunoSEQ multiplex PCR, while the TCRdb copy is restricted to in-frame clones and leaves out a portion. Here the sample spans around 110,000 clones, around 60% being singletons. Sequenced sample: PBMCs. Receptor source: a woman aged 40 to 50 in good health and CMV-seropositive.

The rearrangement links TRBV5-1 to TRBJ2-5; no reliable D call. The tail of the sequence fits TRBJ2-7 better, so the J call may be wrong. The CDR3 contains 12 residues. CDR1 and CDR2 (germline): SGHRS, YFSETQ. Here the CDR3 reads CASSLHSYEQYF. The CDR3 DNA sequence: TGCGCCAGCAGCTTGCACAGCTACGAGCAGTACTTC.

This clone has just a few counts. The CDR3 DNA is TGTGCCAGAAGGTACCCGCCAGGGGTTGGCTACACCTTC. Encoded protein: CARRYPPGVGYTF. This sequence joins TRBV5-3 and TRBJ1-2; TRBD1 is a possible D gene (6 bases). TRBV5-3 is an ORF; its function is uncertain. Trimming removed 5 bases at V and 7 bases at J, with 15 bases between. The length of the CDR3 is 13 residues.

The J gene is TRBJ2-1, the V gene TRBV7-9; 11 nucleotides match TRBD2. Germline values: CDR1 SEHNR, CDR2 FQNEAQ (reference sequence). V shed 5 bases, J shed 8 bases, and the junction held 11 bases outside the gene matches. The CDR3 spans 16 residues. The CDR3 DNA sequence: TGTGCCAGCAGCATAACTAGCGGGAGCTGGTGGGATGAGCAGTTCTTC. Its protein is CASSITSGSWWDEQFF.

The chain recombines TRBV7-6 with TRBJ2-3; the match to TRBD1 covers 8 bases. V lost 4 bases to trimming and J lost 0 bases; unmatched junction nucleotides: 6. CDR3 size: 16 residues. Germline CDR1 and CDR2: SGHVS and FNYEAQ. CDR3 in DNA: TGTGCCAGCAGCTCTTCTCGACAGGGGAGCACAGATACGCAGTATTTT. Protein: CASSSSRQGSTDTQYF.

The V and J genes are TRBV5-1 and TRBJ2-2, with TRBD2 matching over 14 bases. Looked up from germline, CDR1 is SGHRS and CDR2 is YFSETQ. This CDR3 spans 17 amino acids. V was clipped by 4 bases and J by 1 base; unmatched bases: 3. The CDR3 sequence: CASSIGLAGGNTGELFF. The CDR3, as DNA: TGCGCCAGCAGCATAGGACTAGCGGGGGGGAACACCGGGGAGCTGTTTTTT.

The chain's CDR3 is CASAGQGWEKLFF. The CDR3 DNA reads TGTGCCAGCGCGGGACAGGGCTGGGAAAAACTGTTTTTT. The chain combines TRBV7-2 with TRBJ1-4, with TRBD1 identical over 9 bases. V was pared by 8 bases and J by 8 bases, with 6 bases of the junction left unmatched. There are 13 residues in the CDR3. Germline V gene data show CDR1 as SGHTA and CDR2 as FQGNSA.

This chain connects TRBV5-5 to TRBJ2-1; 8 nucleotides line up with TRBD2. The junction had 5 bases not matched to a gene; V was cut back by 2 bases and J by 13 bases. Germline V gives CDR1 SGHKS, CDR2 YYEKEE (reference sequence). This CDR3 spans 12 amino acids. The CDR3 region has the DNA TGTGCCAGCAGCTTCGACGGGAGGGGCCAGTTCTTC. It translates to CASSFDGRGQFF.

This clone turned up a few times. The CDR3: CASTGRGAQETQYF. The CDR3 DNA reads TGTGCCAGCACCGGCAGGGGCGCCCAAGAGACCCAGTACTTC. V usage is TRBV7-9 and J usage is TRBJ2-5; TRBD1 might be the D (6 bases). V lost 7 bases and J 1 base, leaving 13 bases between the germline ends. The CDR3 spans 14 residues. Germline V lookup: CDR1 SEHNR, CDR2 FQNEAQ (reference sequence).

This clone was seen a few times. V gene TRBV5-4 combines with J gene TRBJ1-2; no reliable D call. The ends were cut back, 5 bases at V and 1 base at J, with 9 bases in the middle. This CDR3 is 13 amino acids long. Germline CDR1 reads SGHNT; CDR2 reads YYREEE (reference sequence). In nucleotides, the CDR3 is TGTGCCAGCAGACTCAGGAATAACTATGGCTACACCTTC. Encoded protein: CASRLRNNYGYTF.

Only one count was recorded for this clone. The chain carries TRBV15 and TRBJ2-7, with D perhaps matching TRBD2 (6 bases). CDR3 length equals 12 residues. V dropped 5 bases and J dropped 3 bases, with 8 bases sitting between them. Germline assignment: CDR1 LNHNV and CDR2 YYDKDF (reference sequence). The CDR3 protein is CATSEEGYEQYF. The CDR3 DNA reads TGTGCCACCAGCGAGGAGGGCTACGAGCAGTACTTC.

This clone was recorded a few times. The gene calls are TRBV7-6 and TRBJ2-1, with TRBD2 matching over 14 bases. Per germline, CDR1 SGHVS and CDR2 FNYEAQ. Unmatched junction bases numbered 2, after V lost 0 bases and J lost 1 base. The CDR3 consists of 18 residues. Here the CDR3 DNA reads TGTGCCAGCAGCTTAGCTGGACTAGCGGGGGGTTCCTACAATGAGCAGTTCTTC. Translated, it gives CASSLAGLAGGSYNEQFF.

The chain joins TRBV7-6 to TRBJ2-4; D remains ambiguous. This CDR3 spans 14 amino acids. Trimming stripped 0 bases from V and 10 bases from J, with 13 bases between. Per germline, CDR1 SGHVS and CDR2 FNYEAQ. Written as DNA, the CDR3 is TGTGCCAGCAGCTTAGCGGTGTCGGAGTCTATTCAGTACTTC. Its translation is CASSLAVSESIQYF.

The rearrangement links TRBV9 to TRBJ2-5, with 8 positions matching TRBD1. Unmatched junction bases numbered 9, after V lost 4 bases and J lost 4 bases. The germline V gene encodes CDR1 SGDLS and CDR2 YYNGEE. The CDR3 runs 15 residues. CDR3 residues: CASSLGSGGGETQYF. The CDR3 coding sequence is TGTGCCAGCAGCCTGGGTTCAGGGGGCGGAGAGACCCAGTACTTC.

This chain links TRBV11-2 with TRBJ2-7; 10 positions agree with TRBD2. V gave up 0 bases and J gave up 0 bases; unmatched junction bases: 8. Germline CDR1 reads SGHAT; CDR2 reads FQNNGV. The CDR3 totals 18 residues. The CDR3: CASSLDLAGASSSYEQYF. CDR3 nucleotides: TGTGCCAGCAGCTTAGACCTAGCGGGAGCTTCAAGCTCCTACGAGCAGTACTTC.

The V call is TRBV29-1, the J call TRBJ2-4; D unclear. Trimming shortened V by 7 bases and J by 8 bases, and 15 bases separated the two germline ends. The CDR3 contains 12 residues. Germline loops: CDR1 SQVTM, CDR2 ANQGSEA. DNA of the CDR3: TGCAGCGGAACATGGCTTGGAGACATTCAGTACTTC. Protein sequence: CSGTWLGDIQYF.

This chain joins TRBV7-9 and TRBJ2-5; a possible D gene is TRBD2 (5 bases). From germline, CDR1 is SEHNR and CDR2 FQNEAQ (reference sequence). V was trimmed by 5 bases and J by 4 bases, leaving 17 bases between them. There are 15 residues in the CDR3. The CDR3 loop reads CASSPFGNRVETQYF. The CDR3 region has the DNA TGTGCCAGCAGCCCTTTCGGGAATCGGGTAGAGACCCAGTACTTC.

This chain uses TRBV6-6 with TRBJ2-7; 8 bases match TRBD1. CDR3 size: 14 residues. The germline gives CDR1 MNHNY, CDR2 SVGAGI (reference sequence). V gave up 7 bases and J gave up 0 bases; unmatched junction bases: 5. CDR3 residues: CASTDRGNSYEQYF. The CDR3 bases are TGTGCCAGCACCGACAGGGGCAACTCCTACGAGCAGTACTTC.

This clone has more than one count but fewer than ten. This chain joins TRBV4-2 and TRBJ2-1, with D unclear. Trimming removed 0 bases from V and 2 bases from J, with 14 bases in between. This CDR3 contains 17 residues. Germline V gene data show CDR1 as LGHNA and CDR2 as YNFKEQ. The CDR3 protein is CASSQELRPRAYNEQFF. The CDR3, as DNA: TGTGCCAGCAGCCAAGAGCTACGTCCCCGGGCCTACAATGAGCAGTTCTTC.

Here the CDR3 reads CACSPTGGNTIYF. The DNA for the CDR3 is TGTGCCTGCTCCCCCACAGGGGGAAACACCATATATTTT. The chain recombines TRBV27 with TRBJ1-3; D is possibly TRBD1 (6 bases). The germline CDR1 and CDR2 sequences are MNHEY and SMNVEV (reference sequence). Trimming left V 11 bases short and J 4 bases short, with 15 bases between. The CDR3 covers 13 residues.

This rearrangement joins TRBV7-9 to TRBJ1-2; TRBD1 is a possible D gene (6 bases). Germline CDR1 and CDR2: SEHNR and FQNEAQ (reference sequence). This CDR3 contains 15 residues. V lost 5 bases, J lost 3 bases, and 16 bases lay in between. The DNA of the CDR3 is TGTGCCAGCAGCCCAGGACAGCAGGGTCACTATGGCTACACCTTC. Translating it yields CASSPGQQGHYGYTF.

The V and J genes are TRBV6-6 and TRBJ1-1, with TRBD1 matching over 7 bases. The CDR3 contains 12 residues. With 2 bases clipped from V and 12 bases from J, the junction kept 6 bases outside the gene matches. From germline, CDR1 is MNHNY and CDR2 SVGAGI (reference sequence). The CDR3 spells CASSYPGQSTFF. The CDR3 nucleotides read TGTGCCAGCAGTTACCCGGGACAGTCAACTTTCTTT.

The chain combines TRBV28 with TRBJ2-7, with 10 nucleotides matching TRBD1. Germline V gives CDR1 MDHEN, CDR2 SYDVKM. The CDR3 has 14 residues. V was pared by 6 bases and J by 3 bases, with 5 bases of the junction left unmatched. This CDR3 reads CASRGQGINYEQYF. CDR3 in DNA: TGTGCCAGCAGGGGACAGGGGATTAACTACGAGCAGTACTTC.

J is TRBJ2-3 and V is TRBV7-6; 9 nucleotides align to TRBD1. Trimming removed 3 bases from V and 2 bases from J; junction bases left unmatched: 3. The CDR3 totals 15 residues. Per germline, CDR1 SGHVS and CDR2 FNYEAQ. The CDR3 sequence: CASSFTGGFTDTQYF. The CDR3 DNA is TGTGCCAGCAGCTTCACAGGGGGCTTCACAGATACGCAGTATTTT. Supplemented by reference TRBV7-6 and TRBJ2-3, the full variable domain reads GAGVSQSPRYKVTKRGQDVALRCDPISGHVSLYWYRQALGQGPEFLTYFNYEAQQDKSGLPNDRFSAERPEGSISTLTIQRTEQRDSAMYRCASSFTGGFTDTQYFGPGTRLTVL.

The chain carries TRBV7-2 and TRBJ2-7; tentatively, D is TRBD1 (6 bases). CDR1 SGHTA and CDR2 FQGNSA come from the germline V gene. V dropped 5 bases and J dropped 5 bases, with 16 bases sitting between them. This CDR3 has 14 residues. CDR3 nucleotide sequence: TGTGCCAGCAGCGCTACAGGGATAGGGAACGAGCAGTACTTC. Its translation: CASSATGIGNEQYF. The full variable domain, with the rest looked up from reference TRBV7-2 and TRBJ2-7, is GAGVSQSPSNKVTEKGKDVELRCDPISGHTALYWYRQSLGQGLEFLIYFQGNSAPDKSGLPSDRFSAERTGGSVSTLTIQRTQQEDSAVYLCASSATGIGNEQYFGPGTRLTVT.

This clone is medium-sized. The rearrangement uses TRBV6-1 and TRBJ2-6, with TRBD2 matching 8 bases. Germline trimming cut 2 bases from V and 0 bases from J; bases unmatched to any gene: 0. The CDR3 sequence is 16 residues long. Germline CDR1 reads MNHNS; CDR2 reads SASEGT. DNA of the CDR3: TGTGCCAGCAGTGAACGGGAGGGCTCTGGGGCCAACGTCCTGACTTTC. Translation: CASSEREGSGANVLTF.